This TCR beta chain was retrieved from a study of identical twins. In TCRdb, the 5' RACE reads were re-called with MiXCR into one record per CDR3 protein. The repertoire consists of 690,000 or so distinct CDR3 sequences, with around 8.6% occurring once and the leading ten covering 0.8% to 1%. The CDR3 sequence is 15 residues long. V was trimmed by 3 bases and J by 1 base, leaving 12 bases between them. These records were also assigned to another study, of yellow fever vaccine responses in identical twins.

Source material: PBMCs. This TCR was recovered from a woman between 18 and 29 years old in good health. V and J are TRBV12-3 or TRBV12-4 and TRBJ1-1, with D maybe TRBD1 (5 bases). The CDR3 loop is CASSFRGSGNTEAFF. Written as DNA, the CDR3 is TGTGCCAGCAGTTTTCGGGGGTCCGGGAACACTGAAGCTTTCTTT.